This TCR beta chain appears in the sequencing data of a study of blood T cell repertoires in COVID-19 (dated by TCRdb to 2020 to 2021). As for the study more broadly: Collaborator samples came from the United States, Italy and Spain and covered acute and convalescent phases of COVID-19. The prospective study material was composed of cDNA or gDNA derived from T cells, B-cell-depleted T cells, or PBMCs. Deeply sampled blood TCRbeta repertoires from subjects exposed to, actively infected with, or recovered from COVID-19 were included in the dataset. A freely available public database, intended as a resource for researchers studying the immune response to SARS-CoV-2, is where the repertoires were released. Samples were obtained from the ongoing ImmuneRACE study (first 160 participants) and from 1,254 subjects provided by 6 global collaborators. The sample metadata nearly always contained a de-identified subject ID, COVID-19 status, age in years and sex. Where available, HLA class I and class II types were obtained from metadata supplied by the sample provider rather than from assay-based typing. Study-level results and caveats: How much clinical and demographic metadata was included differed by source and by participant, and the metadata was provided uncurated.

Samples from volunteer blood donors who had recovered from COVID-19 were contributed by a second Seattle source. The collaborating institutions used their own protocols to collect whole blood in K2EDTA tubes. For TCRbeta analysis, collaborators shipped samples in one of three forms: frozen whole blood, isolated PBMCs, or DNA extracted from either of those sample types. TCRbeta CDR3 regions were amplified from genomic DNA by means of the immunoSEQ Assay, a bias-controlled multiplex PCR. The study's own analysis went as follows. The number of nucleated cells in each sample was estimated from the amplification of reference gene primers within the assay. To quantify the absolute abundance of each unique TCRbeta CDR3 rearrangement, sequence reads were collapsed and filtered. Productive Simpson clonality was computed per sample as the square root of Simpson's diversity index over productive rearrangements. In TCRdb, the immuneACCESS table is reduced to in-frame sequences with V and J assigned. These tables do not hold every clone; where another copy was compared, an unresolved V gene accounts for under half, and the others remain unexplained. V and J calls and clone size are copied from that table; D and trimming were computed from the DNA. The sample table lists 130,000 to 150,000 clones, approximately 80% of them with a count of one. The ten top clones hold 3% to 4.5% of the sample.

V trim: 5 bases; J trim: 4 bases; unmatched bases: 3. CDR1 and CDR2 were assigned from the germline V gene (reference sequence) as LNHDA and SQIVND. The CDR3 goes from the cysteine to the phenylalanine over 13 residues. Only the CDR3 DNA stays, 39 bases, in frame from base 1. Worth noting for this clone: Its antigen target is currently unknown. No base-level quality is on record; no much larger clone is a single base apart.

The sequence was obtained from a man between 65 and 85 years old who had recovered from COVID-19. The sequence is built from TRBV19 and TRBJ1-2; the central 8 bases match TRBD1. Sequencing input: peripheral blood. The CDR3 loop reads CASSPGQVYGYTF. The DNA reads TGTGCCAGTAGTCCGGGACAGGTCTATGGCTACACCTTC.